This entry lists 8 T cell receptor beta chains sequenced from one sample in a study of blood T cell repertoires in COVID-19. Some clones are missing from TCRdb's copy, which holds only in-frame ones; the method was immunoSEQ multiplex PCR. The data show under 250,000 clones, around nine tenths seen once. Sequencing used peripheral blood. The source of these receptors is a woman aged 60-75 years who had recovered from COVID-19.

The chain employs TRBV7-2 and TRBJ1-1; no clear D gene. Germline CDR1 and CDR2: SGHTA and FQGNSA. The CDR3 spans 15 residues. Trimming removed 4 bases from V and 3 bases from J, with 15 bases in between. CDR3 residues: CASSSWSRSHTEAFF. Written as DNA, the CDR3 is TGTGCCAGCAGCTCCTGGTCCCGCAGTCACACTGAAGCTTTCTTT.

This clone appeared once. The chain combines TRBV10-3 with TRBJ1-6, with 8 bases aligning to TRBD1. Looked up from germline, CDR1 is ENHRY and CDR2 is SYGVKD. V was pared by 5 bases and J by 9 bases, with 12 bases of the junction left unmatched. The CDR3 contains 16 residues. CDR3 in amino acids: CAISSLMTGVGSPLHF. The CDR3 bases are TGTGCCATCAGTTCCCTTATGACAGGGGTCGGTTCACCCCTCCACTTT.

This clone was picked up one time. The chain combines TRBV19 with TRBJ2-1; 9 bases are shared with TRBD2. CDR3 length: 14 residues. Germline V gives CDR1 LNHDA, CDR2 SQIVND (reference sequence). After removal of 4 bases from V and 7 bases from J, the junction contained 5 bases not matched to a gene. CDR3 DNA: TGTGCCAGTAGTAAGAGCGGGGGGAGAAATGAGCAGTTCTTC. This translates into CASSKSGGRNEQFF.

The V call is TRBV5-1, the J call TRBJ2-1, with TRBD2 identical over 14 bases. CDR1 and CDR2 from the germline V gene are SGHRS and YFSETQ. This CDR3 is 16 amino acids long. J lost 4 bases, V lost 5 bases, and 5 bases had no gene match. The CDR3 DNA is TGCGCCAGCAGACCTGGACTAGCGGGGGGTTACAATGAGCAGTTCTTC. Translation gives CASRPGLAGGYNEQFF.

The gene calls are TRBV6-5 and TRBJ1-2; 10 bases are shared with TRBD1. Germline trimming cut 7 bases from V and 4 bases from J; bases unmatched to any gene: 9. The CDR3 consists of 15 residues. Germline loops: CDR1 MNHEY, CDR2 SVGAGI. CDR3 loop: CASTPGQGGFYGYTF. CDR3 sequence (DNA): TGTGCCAGCACCCCTGGACAGGGGGGCTTCTATGGCTACACCTTC.

V is TRBV24-1 and J is TRBJ2-1; weak D call: TRBD2 (5 bases). The CDR3 is 12 residues long. The V and J ends lost 7 bases and 9 bases respectively, with 12 bases between them. Germline V gene sequence: CDR1 KGHDR, CDR2 SFDVKD. CDR3 loop: CATSPLGVEQFF. The CDR3 DNA follows: TGTGCCACCAGCCCCCTGGGAGTTGAGCAGTTCTTC.

The J gene is TRBJ2-7, the V gene TRBV19, with TRBD1 matching over 7 bases. Per germline, CDR1 LNHDA and CDR2 SQIVND (reference sequence). The CDR3 has 12 amino acids. V dropped 10 bases and J dropped 2; count of bases not matched to a gene: 5. CDR3 in amino acids: CATTDRAYEQYF. The CDR3 DNA reads as TGTGCCACCACCGACAGGGCCTACGAGCAGTACTTC.

The CDR3 spells CASRGRGELRRPYNEQFF. The CDR3 nucleotides read TGTGCCAGCAGGGGCAGGGGGGAACTTCGCAGGCCATACAATGAGCAGTTCTTC. The chain recombines TRBV7-8 with TRBJ2-1, with a tentative D call TRBD1 (7 bases). Looked up from germline, CDR1 is SGHVS and CDR2 is FQNEAQ. Trimming removed 6 bases at V and 4 bases at J, with 25 bases between. The CDR3 consists of 18 residues.